This section outlines one T cell receptor (beta chain) sequence together with its context. Its antigen is currently unknown. Each CDR3 protein gets one entry after TCRdb re-called the 5' RACE reads with MiXCR. The sample yields a few hundred thousand distinct CDR3 sequences, 7.5% to 10% seen once. The germline V and J ends were trimmed by 2 bases and 3 bases, with 5 bases remaining between them. This CDR3 has 13 amino acids. The germline gives CDR1 SGHRS, CDR2 YFSETQ. These data belong to a study of T-cell memory formation after mild COVID-19. In the study overall: Largely, TCR clusters stayed within a single donor.

General observations from the study: Mainly in CM and EM were contracting CD4+ clones; CD8+ were in EMRA. The study found balanced CD4/CD8 in clones contracting day 15 to 85 and a CD4+ lean in later expanders.

The genes are TRBV5-1 and TRBJ2-2; D is uncertain. Sequencing used PBMCs or a T cell subset sorted from them (not recorded which). This clonotype was sampled from a man aged 18 to 29 who had mild COVID-19 (a few samples of this study predate the infection). Cell type and time point are not known. CDR3 sequence reads: CASSFPDTGELFF. The DNA of the CDR3 is TGCGCCAGCAGCTTTCCGGACACCGGGGAGCTGTTTTTT.